What follows are 21 T cell receptor beta chains derived from one specimen sequenced in a study of blood T cell repertoires in COVID-19. Clones were read by immunoSEQ multiplex PCR, and TCRdb kept only the in-frame ones, dropping some. The sample records 12,000 to 15,000 clones, about nine tenths being singletons. Material: peripheral blood. The receptor source for this set is a human donor in a cohort sampled during active COVID-19.

The chain has TRBV9 and TRBJ2-3; D is undetermined. This CDR3 has 15 residues. Germline V CDR1 and CDR2: SGDLS, YYNGEE. The V end lost 0 bases, the J end lost 2 bases, and 10 bases lay between the germline ends. The CDR3: CASSVGQDNTDTQYF. CDR3 coding DNA: TGTGCCAGCAGCGTAGGCCAGGATAACACAGATACGCAGTATTTT.

J is TRBJ1-6 and V is TRBV5-4; the D gene is possibly TRBD1 (6 bases). In germline, CDR1 is SGHNT, CDR2 YYREEE (reference sequence). The CDR3 consists of 13 residues. V was pared by 0 bases and J by 10 bases, with 8 bases between. CDR3 sequence reads: CASSLGGGSPLHF. The CDR3 nucleotides read TGTGCCAGCAGCTTGGGGGGGGGCTCACCCCTCCACTTT.

The chain couples TRBV7-8 to TRBJ2-7; TRBD2 might be the D (6 bases). Between the trimmed V and J ends, which lost 5 bases and 2 bases, there was a span of 16 bases. The CDR3 is made up of 15 amino acids. Germline assignment: CDR1 SGHVS and CDR2 FQNEAQ. The CDR3 here is CASSAPIAVPYEQYF. The CDR3 nucleotides are TGTGCCAGCAGCGCGCCAATAGCGGTCCCCTACGAGCAGTACTTC.

This chain joins TRBV7-6 and TRBJ2-5; D not resolved. The V and J ends lost 3 bases and 4 bases respectively, with 9 bases between them. This CDR3 is 13 amino acids long. CDR1 SGHVS and CDR2 FNYEAQ come from the germline V gene. CDR3 residues: CASSFGPTETQYF. CDR3 coding DNA: TGTGCCAGCAGCTTCGGTCCTACAGAGACCCAGTACTTC.

V is TRBV11-2 and J is TRBJ1-3; unclear D gene. Trimming stripped 5 bases from V and 0 bases from J, with 8 bases between. The germline V gene encodes CDR1 SGHAT and CDR2 FQNNGV. The length of the CDR3 is 14 residues. The CDR3 loop reads CASSQRGSGNTIYF. CDR3 bases: TGTGCCAGCAGCCAGAGAGGCTCTGGAAACACCATATATTTT.

This clone occurred once. This chain links TRBV5-1 with TRBJ1-1, with 9 positions matching TRBD1. The trim removed 0 bases at V and 6 bases at J, leaving 0 bases unmatched. The CDR3 contains 13 residues. Germline V gene data show CDR1 as SGHRS and CDR2 as YFSETQ. The CDR3 sequence is CASSLGDRAEAFF. The CDR3, as DNA: TGCGCCAGCAGCTTGGGGGACAGGGCTGAAGCTTTCTTT.

This chain joins TRBV9 and TRBJ2-1, with 11 nucleotides matching TRBD1. The germline gives CDR1 SGDLS, CDR2 YYNGEE. CDR3 length: 16 residues. Trimming at V came to 4 bases and at J to 4 bases, leaving 7 bases not matched to a gene. CDR3 sequence (DNA): TGTGCCAGCAGCCTTATGGGGGACAGGGGGTACAATGAGCAGTTCTTC. Translated, it gives CASSLMGDRGYNEQFF.

The V call is TRBV3-1 (or the pseudogene TRBV3-2), the J call TRBJ2-1; D is possibly TRBD2 (5 bases). Per the germline V gene, CDR1 is LGHDT and CDR2 is YNNKEL (reference sequence). With 4 bases removed from V and 10 bases from J, the gap between germline ends came to 11 bases. This CDR3 contains 12 residues. CDR3: CASSLYRGEQFF. CDR3 in DNA: TGTGCCAGCAGCCTGTATAGAGGGGAGCAGTTCTTC.

This chain joins TRBV28 and TRBJ2-7; D is possibly TRBD2 (6 bases). This CDR3 has 15 residues. Germline CDR1 and CDR2: MDHEN and SYDVKM. V lost 3 bases, J lost 3 bases, and 15 bases lay in between. The CDR3 DNA reads as TGTGCCAGCAGTTTGAATGGAGCGGGCCACTACGAGCAGTACTTC. Protein sequence: CASSLNGAGHYEQYF.

The chain couples TRBV7-3 to TRBJ2-2, with 10 nucleotides matching TRBD2. The CDR3 consists of 16 residues. V gave up 6 bases and J gave up 4 bases; unmatched junction bases: 8. Germline CDR1 reads SGHTA; CDR2 reads FQGTGA. Written as DNA, the CDR3 is TGTGCCAGCAGTTCAACTAGCGGGATGGGCACCGGGGAGCTGTTTTTT. As protein: CASSSTSGMGTGELFF.

The V call is TRBV7-8, the J call TRBJ2-7; D possibly corresponds to TRBD1 (6 bases). Germline V gene data show CDR1 as SGHVS and CDR2 as FQNEAQ. The CDR3 is made up of 15 amino acids. Trimming took 5 bases from V and 3 from J, leaving 17 bases between them. CDR3 sequence reads: CASSRGYRVNYEQYF. The CDR3 DNA follows: TGTGCCAGCAGCCGAGGGTACAGGGTTAACTACGAGCAGTACTTC. Full variable domain (outside the CDR3, taken from reference TRBV7-8 and TRBJ2-7): GAGVSQSPRYKVAKRGQDVALRCDPISGHVSLFWYQQALGQGPEFLTYFQNEAQLDKSGLPSDRFFAERPEGSVSTLKIQRTQQEDSAVYLCASSRGYRVNYEQYFGPGTRLTVT.

This sequence joins TRBV7-9 and TRBJ1-4; a weak D match, TRBD1 (5 bases). Germline V CDR1 and CDR2: SEHNR, FQNEAQ (reference sequence). The CDR3 is 15 amino acids. The germline V and J ends were trimmed by 6 bases and 1 base, with 12 bases remaining between them. CDR3 protein: CASRESQGTNEKLFF. The CDR3 DNA reads as TGTGCCAGCAGGGAGAGTCAGGGAACTAATGAAAAACTGTTTTTT.

The chain uses TRBV2 and TRBJ1-5; D ambiguous. This CDR3 is built from 15 residues. CDR1 SNHLY and CDR2 FYNNEI come from the germline V gene. Trimming shortened V by 0 bases and J by 5 bases, and 11 bases separated the two germline ends. CDR3 DNA sequence: TGTGCCAGCAGTGAAGCGCTTCGGGTAGATCAGCCCCAGCATTTT. This encodes CASSEALRVDQPQHF.

The chain uses TRBV6-2 or TRBV6-3 and TRBJ2-1; D not resolved. CDR1 MNHEY and CDR2 SVGEGT come from the germline V gene. Between the trimmed V and J ends, which lost 2 bases and 9 bases, there was a span of 8 bases. CDR3 size: 12 residues. CDR3: CASSYGRGEQFF. Here the CDR3 DNA reads TGTGCCAGCAGTTACGGGCGTGGTGAGCAGTTCTTC.

This clone showed up just a few times. V is TRBV4-2 and J is TRBJ2-7; D perhaps matches TRBD2 (6 bases). The length of the CDR3 is 13 residues. The V gene lost 3 bases and the J gene lost 4 bases, with 10 bases spanning the gap. CDR1 and CDR2 from the germline V gene are LGHNA and YNFKEQ. The CDR3 region has the DNA TGTGCCAGCAGCCAGTCAGGAGGGTACGAGCAGTACTTC. The encoded protein is CASSQSGGYEQYF.

The V and J genes are TRBV7-9 and TRBJ2-2, with 8 nucleotides matching TRBD1. The germline CDR1 and CDR2 sequences are SEHNR and FQNEAQ (reference sequence). The CDR3 has 12 amino acids. V was clipped by 6 bases and J by 9 bases; unmatched bases: 3. The CDR3 sequence: CASSQGARELFF. The CDR3 DNA sequence: TGTGCCAGCAGTCAGGGGGCCAGGGAGCTGTTTTTT.

V and J are TRBV3-1 (or the pseudogene TRBV3-2) and TRBJ1-1; 8 bases fit TRBD1. There are 16 residues in the CDR3. The V gene end was trimmed by 5 bases and the J gene end by 5 bases; junction bases not matched to a gene: 13. CDR1 LGHDT and CDR2 YNNKEL come from the germline V gene (reference sequence). This CDR3 is CASSDRGQGRYTEAFF. CDR3 DNA sequence: TGTGCCAGCAGCGATCGTGGACAGGGAAGGTATACTGAAGCTTTCTTT.

The rearrangement links TRBV6-5 to TRBJ2-2, with a tentative D call TRBD1 (6 bases). Germline V lookup: CDR1 MNHEY, CDR2 SVGAGI. Trimming removed 7 bases at V and 3 bases at J, with 15 bases between. This CDR3 contains 15 residues. CDR3 nucleotide sequence: TGTGCCAGCAAAATTTGGGGACATTACACCGGGGAGCTGTTTTTT. This sequence encodes CASKIWGHYTGELFF.

The chain joins TRBV6-5 to TRBJ1-1; no clear D gene. CDR3 length: 15 amino acids. Trimming removed 4 bases at V and 10 bases at J, with 22 bases between. Germline lookup yields CDR1 MNHEY and CDR2 SVGAGI. The DNA of the CDR3 is TGTGCCAGCAGTTCCTTCCTGGGCGCACCTAACGGAGCTTTCTTT. Translating it yields CASSSFLGAPNGAFF.

The chain is built from TRBV19 and TRBJ2-1; D perhaps matches TRBD2 (6 bases). Trimming removed 6 bases at V and 3 bases at J, with 12 bases between. The germline CDR1 and CDR2 sequences are LNHDA and SQIVND (reference sequence). The CDR3 contains 14 residues. The CDR3 DNA is TGTGCCAGTAGATACGGGAGCGGCTACAATGAGCAGTTCTTC. Its translation is CASRYGSGYNEQFF.

V is TRBV5-6 and J is TRBJ2-7; TRBD2 matches at 12 bases. CDR3 length: 16 amino acids. Trimming removed 2 bases from V and 4 bases from J; junction bases left unmatched: 7. Germline CDR1 reads SGHDT; CDR2 reads YYEEEE. The CDR3 loop reads CASSLMGLAGQYEQYF. The CDR3 DNA reads as TGTGCCAGCAGCTTAATGGGACTAGCGGGCCAATACGAGCAGTACTTC.